This T cell receptor beta chain was sequenced in a study of beta chain features in type 1 diabetes. Study overall: The patients were much like the healthy donors in age, gender and cell yields.

General study findings and limits: More deletions and fewer insertions at VDJ junctions were seen in type 1 diabetes patients. High TCR expression in some cells could lead to their over-representation in cDNA sequencing.

Stem cell-like memory, regulatory, central memory and naive CD4+ cells were sorted via CD45RO/CCR7/CD25/CD127/CD95/CD27. As every portion of the isolated RNA was reverse transcribed, the sequencing read expressed TCRB transcripts. Produced via immunoSEQ multiplex PCR; TCRdb's table is partial and in-frame only. The table includes 400,000 to 500,000 clones, approximately 15% detected once. Germline V gene data show CDR1 as SGDLS and CDR2 as YYNGEE. V shed 3 bases and J shed 7 bases, with 13 bases lying between them. The CDR3 is made up of 13 amino acids. As to this clone: Its antigen remains unknown.

Sequenced input: naive CD4+ T cells from blood. This TCR was recovered from a young man in good health. The chain couples TRBV9 to TRBJ1-2; D unresolved. DNA for the CDR3: TGTGCCAGCAGCGCTACGCGGAGGCTTGGCTACACCTTC. This codes for CASSATRRLGYTF.